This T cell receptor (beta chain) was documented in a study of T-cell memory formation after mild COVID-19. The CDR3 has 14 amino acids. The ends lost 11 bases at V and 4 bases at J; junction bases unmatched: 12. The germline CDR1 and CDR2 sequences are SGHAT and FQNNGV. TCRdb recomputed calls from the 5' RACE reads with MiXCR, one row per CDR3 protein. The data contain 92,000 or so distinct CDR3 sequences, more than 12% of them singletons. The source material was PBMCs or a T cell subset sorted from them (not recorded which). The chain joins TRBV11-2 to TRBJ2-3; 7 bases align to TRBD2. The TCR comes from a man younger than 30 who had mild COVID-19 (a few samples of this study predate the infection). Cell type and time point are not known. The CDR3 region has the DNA TGTGCCCGCGGGCATGGGGGGGGGGCAGATACGCAGTATTTT. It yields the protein CARGHGGGADTQYF.